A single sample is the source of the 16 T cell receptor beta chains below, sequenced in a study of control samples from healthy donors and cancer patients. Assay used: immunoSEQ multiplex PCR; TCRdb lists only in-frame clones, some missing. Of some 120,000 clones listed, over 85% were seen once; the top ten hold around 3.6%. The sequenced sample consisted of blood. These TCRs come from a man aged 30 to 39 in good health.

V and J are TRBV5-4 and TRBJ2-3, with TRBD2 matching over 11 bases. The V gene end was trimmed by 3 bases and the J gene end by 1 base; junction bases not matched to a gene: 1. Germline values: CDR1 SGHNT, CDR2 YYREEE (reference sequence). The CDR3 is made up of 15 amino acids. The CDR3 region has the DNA TGTGCCAGCAGCTGGGGACTAGCGGGCACAGATACGCAGTATTTT. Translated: CASSWGLAGTDTQYF.

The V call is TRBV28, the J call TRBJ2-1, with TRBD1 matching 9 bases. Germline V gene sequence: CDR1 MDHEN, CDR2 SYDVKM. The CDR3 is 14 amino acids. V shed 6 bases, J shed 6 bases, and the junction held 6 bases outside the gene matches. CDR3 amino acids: CASSPRDRANEQFF. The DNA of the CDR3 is TGTGCCAGCAGCCCGAGGGACAGGGCCAATGAGCAGTTCTTC. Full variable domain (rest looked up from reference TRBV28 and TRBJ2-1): DVKVTQSSRYLVKRTGEKVFLECVQDMDHENMFWYRQDPGLGLRLIYFSYDVKMKEKGDIPEGYSVSREKKERFSLILESASTNQTSMYLCASSPRDRANEQFFGPGTRLTVL.

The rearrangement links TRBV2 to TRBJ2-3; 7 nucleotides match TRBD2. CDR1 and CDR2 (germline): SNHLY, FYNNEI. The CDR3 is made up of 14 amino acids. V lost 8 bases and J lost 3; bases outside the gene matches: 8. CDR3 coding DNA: TGTGCCAGCGGGCTAGCGGCCGCAACAGATACGCAGTATTTT. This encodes CASGLAAATDTQYF.

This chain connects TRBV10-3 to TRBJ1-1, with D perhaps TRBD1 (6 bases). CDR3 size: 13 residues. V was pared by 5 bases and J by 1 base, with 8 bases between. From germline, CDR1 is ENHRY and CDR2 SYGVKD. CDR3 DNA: TGTGCCATCAGTCTACAGGGGAACACTGAAGCTTTCTTT. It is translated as CAISLQGNTEAFF.

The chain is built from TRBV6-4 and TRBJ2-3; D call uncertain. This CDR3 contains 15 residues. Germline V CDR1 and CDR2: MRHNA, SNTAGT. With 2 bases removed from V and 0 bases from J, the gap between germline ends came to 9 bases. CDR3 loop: CASSDRPSSTDTQYF. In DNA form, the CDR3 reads TGTGCCAGCAGTGACAGGCCCTCCAGCACAGATACGCAGTATTTT.

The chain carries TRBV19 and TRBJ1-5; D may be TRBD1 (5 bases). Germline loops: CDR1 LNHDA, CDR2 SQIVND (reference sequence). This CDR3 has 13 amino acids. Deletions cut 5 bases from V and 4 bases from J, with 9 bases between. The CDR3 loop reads CASSDQGNQPQHF. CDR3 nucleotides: TGTGCCAGTAGTGACCAGGGAAATCAGCCCCAGCATTTT.

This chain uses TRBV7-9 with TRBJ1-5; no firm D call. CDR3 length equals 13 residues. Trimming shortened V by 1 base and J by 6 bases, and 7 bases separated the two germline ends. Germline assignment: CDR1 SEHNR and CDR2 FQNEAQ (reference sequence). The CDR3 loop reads CASSLGAGQPQHF. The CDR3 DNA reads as TGTGCCAGCAGCTTAGGGGCGGGTCAGCCCCAGCATTTT.

The CDR3 sequence is CASSESAYSNQPQHF. CDR3 in DNA: TGCGCCAGCAGTGAATCCGCGTATAGCAATCAGCCCCAGCATTTT. This sequence joins TRBV10-2 and TRBJ1-5; D is ambiguous. The CDR3 totals 15 residues. The V end was cut by 3 bases, the J end by 0 bases, with 9 bases between. Germline V gene lookup returns CDR1 WSHSY and CDR2 SAAADI.

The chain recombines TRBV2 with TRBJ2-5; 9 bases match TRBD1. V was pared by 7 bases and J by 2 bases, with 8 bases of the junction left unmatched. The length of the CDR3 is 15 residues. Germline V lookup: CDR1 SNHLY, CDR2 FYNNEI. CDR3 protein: CASTTTGTGQETQYF. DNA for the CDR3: TGTGCCAGCACCACGACCGGGACAGGGCAAGAGACCCAGTACTTC.

The CDR3 loop is CASSPPGSSGNTIYF. The CDR3 DNA reads as TGTGCCAGCAGCCCTCCCGGGAGCTCTGGAAACACCATATATTTT. The chain recombines TRBV7-9 with TRBJ1-3; no firm D call. The CDR3 contains 15 residues. Germline loops: CDR1 SEHNR, CDR2 FQNEAQ (reference sequence). Deletions cut 5 bases from V and 0 bases from J, with 11 bases between.

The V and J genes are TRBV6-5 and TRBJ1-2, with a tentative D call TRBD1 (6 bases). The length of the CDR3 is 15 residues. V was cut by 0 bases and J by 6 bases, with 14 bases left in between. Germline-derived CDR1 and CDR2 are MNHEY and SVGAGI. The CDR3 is CASSYSWQGRNGYTF. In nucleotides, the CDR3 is TGTGCCAGCAGTTACTCGTGGCAGGGGAGGAATGGCTACACCTTC.

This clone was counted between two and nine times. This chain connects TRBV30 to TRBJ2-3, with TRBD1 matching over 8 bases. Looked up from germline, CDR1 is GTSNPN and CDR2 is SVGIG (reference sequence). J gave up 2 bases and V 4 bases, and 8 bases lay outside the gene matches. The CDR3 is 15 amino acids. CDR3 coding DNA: TGTGCCTGGAATGGCGGCAGGGGGCCCACAGATACGCAGTATTTT. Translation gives CAWNGGRGPTDTQYF.

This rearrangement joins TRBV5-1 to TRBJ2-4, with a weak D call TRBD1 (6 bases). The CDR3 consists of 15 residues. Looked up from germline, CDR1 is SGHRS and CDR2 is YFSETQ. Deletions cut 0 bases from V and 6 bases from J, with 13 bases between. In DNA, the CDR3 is TGCGCCAGCAGCTTGGAACAGGGCAGGGGAAACATTCAGTACTTC. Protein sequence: CASSLEQGRGNIQYF.

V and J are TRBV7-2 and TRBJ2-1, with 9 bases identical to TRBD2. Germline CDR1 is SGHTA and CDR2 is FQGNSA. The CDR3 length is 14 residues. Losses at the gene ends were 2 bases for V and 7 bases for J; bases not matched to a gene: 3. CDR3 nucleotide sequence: TGTGCCAGCAGCTTATGGGGACTAGCAAATGAGCAGTTCTTC. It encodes CASSLWGLANEQFF.

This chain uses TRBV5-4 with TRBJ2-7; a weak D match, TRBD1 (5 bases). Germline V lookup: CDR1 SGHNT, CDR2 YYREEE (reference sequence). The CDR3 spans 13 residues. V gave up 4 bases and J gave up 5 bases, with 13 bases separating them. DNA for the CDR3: TGTGCCAGCAGCCCACCGCAACAGGACGAGCAGTACTTC. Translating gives CASSPPQQDEQYF. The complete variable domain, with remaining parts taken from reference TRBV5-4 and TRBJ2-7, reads ETGVTQSPTHLIKTRGQQVTLRCSSQSGHNTVSWYQQALGQGPQFIFQYYREEENGRGNFPPRFSGLQFPNYSSELNVNALELDDSALYLCASSPPQQDEQYFGPGTRLTVT.

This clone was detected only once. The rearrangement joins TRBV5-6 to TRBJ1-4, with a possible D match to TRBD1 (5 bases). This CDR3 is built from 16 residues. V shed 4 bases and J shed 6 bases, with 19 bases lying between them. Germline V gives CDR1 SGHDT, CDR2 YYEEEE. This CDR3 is CASSALGGTAYEKLFF. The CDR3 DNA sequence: TGTGCCAGCAGCGCACTAGGAGGGACGGCTTATGAAAAACTGTTTTTT.